Listed below are T cell receptor beta chains from one sample, sequenced in a study of T cell responses to AZD1222 COVID-19 vaccine. Assay used: immunoSEQ multiplex PCR; TCRdb lists only in-frame clones, some missing. The data contain roughly 190,000 clones, around nine tenths of them singletons. The source was peripheral blood, collected 28 days after the second dose of the MenACWY control vaccine. These receptors all come from an adult who received the MenACWY meningococcal vaccine as a control. The CDR3 runs from the conserved cysteine through the conserved F or W. D genes are given only for firm matches. Clone sizes are given selectively: once, few, many, or a class where the clone is expanded.

TRBJ1-5 | TRBV10-2 | - | - | TGCGCCAGCAGTGCCTCGACACATTGGGAGAATCAGCCCCAGCATTTT | CASSASTHWENQPQHF
TRBJ2-7 | TRBV29-1 | TRBD1 | - | TGCAGCGTTGAAGATCGGGGGACAGGGCCATACGAGCAGTACTTC | CSVEDRGTGPYEQYF
TRBJ2-5 | TRBV5-1 | TRBD2 | - | TGCGCCAGCACCCGAGGGGGACTAGCGGCCCAAGAGACCCAGTACTTC | CASTRGGLAAQETQYF
TRBJ2-5 | TRBV11-2 | - | - | TGTGCCAGCAGCTCCCACATAGGGGAAGAGACCCAGTACTTC | CASSSHIGEETQYF
TRBJ2-1 | TRBV7-9 | TRBD2 | - | TGTGCCAGCAGCTTAGAACTAGCGGCGAATGAGCAGTTCTTC | CASSLELAANEQFF
TRBJ2-2 | TRBV6-2/TRBV6-3 | TRBD1 | - | TGTGCCAGCAGCCCCCGAGGACAGGGAGGAACCGGGGAGCTGTTTTTT | CASSPRGQGGTGELFF
TRBJ2-1 | TRBV18 | - | - | TGTGCCAGCTCACCCCGGAGCAGGACTATAGATGAGCAGTTCTTC | CASSPRSRTIDEQFF
TRBJ1-1 | TRBV5-8 | TRBD1 | - | TGTGCCAGCAGCGACAGGGGCAGGGCTGAAGCTTTCTTT | CASSDRGRAEAFF
TRBJ1-5 | TRBV19 | - | - | TGTGCCAGTAGTAATCTCTATGGGGGGAACAATCAGCCCCAGCATTTT | CASSNLYGGNNQPQHF
TRBJ1-5 | TRBV24-1 | - | - | TGTGCCACCAGTGGAGGAATTCAGGGTCAAAATCAGCCCCAGCATTTT | CATSGGIQGQNQPQHF
TRBJ1-6 | TRBV11-3 | TRBD1 | - | TGTGCCAGCAGCACGACAGGGGGCTCTCATTCACCCCTCCACTTT | CASSTTGGSHSPLHF
TRBJ2-2 | TRBV12-3/TRBV12-4 | - | - | TGTGCCATGCAGAACACCGGGGAGCTGTTTTTT | CAMQNTGELFF
TRBJ2-4 | TRBV19 | - | - | TGTGCCAGTAGTAATTTAGGACTAGCCAAAAACATTCAGTACTTC | CASSNLGLAKNIQYF
TRBJ2-7 | TRBV7-9 | - | once | TGTGCCAGCAGGGCGACTGGCCAGGGGATGACCTACGAGCAGTACTTC | CASRATGQGMTYEQYF
TRBJ1-2 | TRBV7-2 | TRBD1 | - | TGTGCCAGCAGCTTAGGGACAGGGCACTATGGCTACACCTTC | CASSLGTGHYGYTF
TRBJ1-5 | TRBV12-5 | - | - | TGTGCTAGTGGTTTGACAGGGACTCAGCCCCAGCATTTT | CASGLTGTQPQHF
TRBJ1-2 | TRBV12-3/TRBV12-4 | - | - | TGTGCCAGCAGCACAGGGCCCTCGGGGAGCTACACCTTC | CASSTGPSGSYTF
TRBJ2-3 | TRBV7-8 | - | - | TGTGCCAGCAGCTTAGAGGCTAACACAGATACGCAGTATTTT | CASSLEANTDTQYF